This TCR beta chain was identified in a study of CXCR3-negative and CXCR3-positive naive CD8 T cells. Whole-study findings and limits: Researchers report that CXCR3-positive naive cells carry more hydrophobic TRB CDR3s than CXCR3-negative naive cells.

On this clonotype itself: What it recognizes is unknown.

In preparing the TRB cDNA libraries, 5' RACE with UMI labels was used. One entry per CDR3 protein, without DNA, is what TCRdb gives after re-calling the 5' RACE reads. The sample's table shows 120,000 to 150,000 distinct CDR3 sequences. The CDR3 runs to 20 residues. Per germline, CDR1 MNHNY and CDR2 SVGAGI (reference sequence). V gene TRBV6-6 combines with J gene TRBJ2-7; no DNA is available, so the TRBD2 call from TCRdb remains unchecked. Sequenced material: naive CXCR3+ CD8+ T cells from blood. This sample's subset: CD45RO-CCR7+CD27+CD95- naive CD8+ T cells expressing CXCR3 (TNR3+). The sequence came from a human donor in good health. Some clones in this sample may be carry-over from other donors' samples. This CDR3 reads CASSYRPSGTSGSKVYEQYF.